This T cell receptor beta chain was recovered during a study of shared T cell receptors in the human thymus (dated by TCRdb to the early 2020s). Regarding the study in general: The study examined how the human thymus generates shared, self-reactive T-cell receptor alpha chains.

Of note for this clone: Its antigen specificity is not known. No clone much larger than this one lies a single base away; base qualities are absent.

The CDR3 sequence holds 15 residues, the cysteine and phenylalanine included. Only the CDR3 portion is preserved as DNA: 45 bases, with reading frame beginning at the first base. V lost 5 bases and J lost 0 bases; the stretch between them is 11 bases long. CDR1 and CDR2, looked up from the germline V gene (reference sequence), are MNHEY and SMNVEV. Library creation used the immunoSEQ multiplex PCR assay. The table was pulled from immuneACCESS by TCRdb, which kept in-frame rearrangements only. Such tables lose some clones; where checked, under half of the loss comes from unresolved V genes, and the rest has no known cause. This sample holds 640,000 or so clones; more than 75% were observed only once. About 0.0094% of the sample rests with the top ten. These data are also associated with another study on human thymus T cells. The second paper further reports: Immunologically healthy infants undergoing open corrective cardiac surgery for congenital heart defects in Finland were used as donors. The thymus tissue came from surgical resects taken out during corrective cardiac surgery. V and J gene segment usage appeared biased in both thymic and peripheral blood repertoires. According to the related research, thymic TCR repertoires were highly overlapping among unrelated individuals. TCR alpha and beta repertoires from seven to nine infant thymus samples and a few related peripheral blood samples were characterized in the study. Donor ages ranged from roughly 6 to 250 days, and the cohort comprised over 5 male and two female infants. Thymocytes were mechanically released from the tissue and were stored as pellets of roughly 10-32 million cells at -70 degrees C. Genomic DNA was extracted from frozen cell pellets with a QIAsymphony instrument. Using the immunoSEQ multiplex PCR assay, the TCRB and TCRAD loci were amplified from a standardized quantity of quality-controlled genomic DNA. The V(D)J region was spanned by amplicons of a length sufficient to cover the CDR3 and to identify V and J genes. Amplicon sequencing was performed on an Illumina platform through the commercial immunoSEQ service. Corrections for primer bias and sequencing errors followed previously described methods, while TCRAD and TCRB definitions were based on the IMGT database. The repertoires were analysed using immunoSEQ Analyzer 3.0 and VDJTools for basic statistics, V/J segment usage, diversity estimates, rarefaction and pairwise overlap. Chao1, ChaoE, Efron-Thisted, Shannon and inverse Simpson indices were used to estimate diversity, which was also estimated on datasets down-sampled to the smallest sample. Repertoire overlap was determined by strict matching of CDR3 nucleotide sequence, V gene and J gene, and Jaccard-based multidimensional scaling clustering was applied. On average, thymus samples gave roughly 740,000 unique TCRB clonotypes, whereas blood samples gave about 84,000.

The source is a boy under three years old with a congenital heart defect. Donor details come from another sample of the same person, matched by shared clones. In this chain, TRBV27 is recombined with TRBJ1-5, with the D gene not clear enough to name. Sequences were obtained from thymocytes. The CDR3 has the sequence CASSGRGYSNQPQHF. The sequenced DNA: TGTGCCAGCAGTGGTCGGGGTTATAGCAATCAGCCCCAGCATTTT.